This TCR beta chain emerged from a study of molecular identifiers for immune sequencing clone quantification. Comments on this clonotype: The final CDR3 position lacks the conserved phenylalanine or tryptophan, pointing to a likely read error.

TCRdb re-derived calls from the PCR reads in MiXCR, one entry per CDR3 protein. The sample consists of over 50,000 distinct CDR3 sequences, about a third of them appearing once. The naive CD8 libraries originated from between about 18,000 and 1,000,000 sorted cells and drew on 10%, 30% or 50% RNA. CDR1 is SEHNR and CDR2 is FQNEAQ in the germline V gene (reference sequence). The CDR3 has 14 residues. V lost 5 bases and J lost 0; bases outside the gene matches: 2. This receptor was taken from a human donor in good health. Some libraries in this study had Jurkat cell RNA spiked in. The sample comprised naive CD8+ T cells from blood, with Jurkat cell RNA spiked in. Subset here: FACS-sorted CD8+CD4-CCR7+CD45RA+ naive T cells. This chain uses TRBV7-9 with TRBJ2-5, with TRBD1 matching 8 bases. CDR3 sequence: CASSPDRDQETQYI. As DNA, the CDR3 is TGTGCCAGCAGCCCGGACAGGGACCAAGAGACCCAGTACATC.